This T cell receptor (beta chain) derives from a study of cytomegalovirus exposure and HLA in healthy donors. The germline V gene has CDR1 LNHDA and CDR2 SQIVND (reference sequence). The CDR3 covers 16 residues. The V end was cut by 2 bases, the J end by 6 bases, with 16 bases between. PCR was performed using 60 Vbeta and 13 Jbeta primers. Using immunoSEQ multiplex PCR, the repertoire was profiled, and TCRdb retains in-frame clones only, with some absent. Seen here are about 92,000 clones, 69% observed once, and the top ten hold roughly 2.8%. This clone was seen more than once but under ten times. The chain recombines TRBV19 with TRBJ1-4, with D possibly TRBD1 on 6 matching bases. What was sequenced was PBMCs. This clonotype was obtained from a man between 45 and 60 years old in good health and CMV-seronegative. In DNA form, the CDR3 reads TGTGCCAGTAGTATACCCACCGGGACACTCCATGAAAAACTGTTTTTT. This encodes CASSIPTGTLHEKLFF. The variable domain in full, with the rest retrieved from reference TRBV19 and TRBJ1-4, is DGGITQSPKYLFRKEGQNVTLSCEQNLNHDAMYWYRQDPGQGLRLIYYSQIVNDFQKGDIAEGYSVSREKKESFPLTVTSAQKNPTAFYLCASSIPTGTLHEKLFFGSGTQLSVL.